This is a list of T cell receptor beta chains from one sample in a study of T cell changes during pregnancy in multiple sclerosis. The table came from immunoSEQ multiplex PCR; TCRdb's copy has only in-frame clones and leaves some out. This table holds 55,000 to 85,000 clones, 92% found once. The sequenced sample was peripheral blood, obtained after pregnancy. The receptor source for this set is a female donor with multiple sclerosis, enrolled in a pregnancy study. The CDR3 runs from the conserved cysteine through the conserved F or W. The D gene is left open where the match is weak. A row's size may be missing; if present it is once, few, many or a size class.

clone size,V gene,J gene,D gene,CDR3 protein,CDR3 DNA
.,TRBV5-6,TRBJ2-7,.,CASSLVQSYEQYF,TGTGCCAGCAGCTTGGTCCAGTCCTACGAGCAGTACTTC
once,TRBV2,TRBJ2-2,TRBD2,CASSEAGGRPGELFF,TGTGCCAGCAGTGAAGCGGGAGGGCGTCCCGGGGAGCTGTTTTTT
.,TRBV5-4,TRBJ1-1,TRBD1,CASSLARQGGTEAFF,TGTGCCAGCAGCTTGGCTCGACAGGGAGGCACTGAAGCTTTCTTT
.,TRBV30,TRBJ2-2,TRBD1,CAWSVDWRQGLARNTGELFF,TGTGCCTGGAGTGTAGATTGGAGACAGGGATTAGCCAGGAACACCGGGGAGCTGTTTTTT
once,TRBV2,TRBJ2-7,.,CASSEAVGGEQYF,TGTGCCAGCAGTGAAGCGGTAGGGGGCGAGCAGTACTTC
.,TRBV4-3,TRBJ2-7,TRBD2,CASSPGLAGGLTYEQYF,TGCGCCAGCAGCCCGGGACTAGCGGGAGGATTAACCTACGAGCAGTACTTC
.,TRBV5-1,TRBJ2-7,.,CASSLLSGFLGSNSYEQYF,TGCGCCAGCAGCTTGTTGTCCGGATTCCTCGGGAGTAACTCTTACGAGCAGTACTTC
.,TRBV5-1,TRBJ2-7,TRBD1,CASSFPGQRYEQYF,TGCGCCAGCAGCTTTCCGGGACAGCGTTACGAGCAGTACTTC
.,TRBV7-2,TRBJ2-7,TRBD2,CASSLSYRREISYEQYF,TGTGCCAGCAGCTTATCCTATCGGCGGGAGATCTCCTACGAGCAGTACTTC
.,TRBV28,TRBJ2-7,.,CASSVQGGFYSYEQYF,TGTGCCAGCAGTGTACAGGGGGGGTTTTACTCCTACGAGCAGTACTTC
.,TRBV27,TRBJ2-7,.,CASSLDETTADEQYF,TGTGCCAGCAGTTTAGACGAGACTACCGCCGACGAGCAGTACTTC
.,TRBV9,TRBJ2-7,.,CASSATSTVAEQYF,TGTGCCAGCAGCGCGACGTCGACAGTTGCCGAGCAGTACTTC
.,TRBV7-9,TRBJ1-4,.,CASSLAPRPNEKLFF,TGTGCCAGCAGCTTAGCGCCCAGGCCTAATGAAAAACTGTTTTTT
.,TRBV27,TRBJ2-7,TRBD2,CASSLAGGGSYEQYF,TGTGCCAGCAGTTTAGCGGGAGGAGGTTCCTACGAGCAGTACTTC
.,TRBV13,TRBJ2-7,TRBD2,CASIRLAGSSYEQYF,TGTGCCAGCATCAGACTAGCGGGAAGCTCCTACGAGCAGTACTTC
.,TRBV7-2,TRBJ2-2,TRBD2,CASSRKAGVNTGELFF,TGTGCCAGCAGCCGAAAAGCGGGAGTGAACACCGGGGAGCTGTTTTTT
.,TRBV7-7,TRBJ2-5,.,CASSLKAAAQETQYF,TGTGCTAGCAGCTTAAAGGCGGCAGCCCAAGAGACCCAGTACTTC
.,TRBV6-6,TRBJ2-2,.,CASSSLGELFF,TGTGCCAGCAGTAGCTTGGGGGAGCTGTTTTTT
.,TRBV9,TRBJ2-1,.,CASSNVRGNLYNEQFF,TGTGCCAGCAGCAATGTCAGGGGAAACCTCTACAATGAGCAGTTCTTC
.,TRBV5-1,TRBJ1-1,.,CASSPGDGGGTEAFF,TGCGCCAGCAGCCCTGGGGACGGGGGGGGCACTGAAGCTTTCTTT
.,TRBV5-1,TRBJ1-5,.,CASSPYPGSNQPQHF,TGCGCCAGCAGCCCCTATCCGGGTAGCAATCAGCCCCAGCATTTT
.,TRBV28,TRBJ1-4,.,CASSLKVELRGIIILGKLFF,TGTGCCAGCAGTTTAAAGGTGGAATTGCGGGGGATAATAATACTGGGAAAACTGTTTTTT
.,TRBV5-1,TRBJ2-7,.,CASSLTDPYEQYF,TGCGCCAGCAGCTTGACAGATCCCTACGAGCAGTACTTC
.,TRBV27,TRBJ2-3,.,CASTGGNTDTQYF,TGTGCCAGCACCGGGGGAAACACAGATACGCAGTATTTT
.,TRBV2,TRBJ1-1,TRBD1,CASSKQGADTEAFF,TGTGCCAGCAGCAAGCAGGGGGCTGACACTGAAGCTTTCTTT
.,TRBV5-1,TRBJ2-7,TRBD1,CASSSETGSYEQYF,TGCGCCAGCAGCTCGGAGACAGGGTCCTACGAGCAGTACTTC
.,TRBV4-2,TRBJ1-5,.,CASSQDLTQNQPQHF,TGTGCCAGCAGCCAAGATCTTACACAGAATCAGCCCCAGCATTTT
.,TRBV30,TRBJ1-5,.,CAWSVLAENQPQHF,TGTGCCTGGAGTGTACTAGCAGAAAATCAGCCCCAGCATTTT
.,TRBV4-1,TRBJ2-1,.,CASSRAGPEQFF,TGCGCCAGCAGCCGTGCGGGCCCGGAGCAGTTCTTC
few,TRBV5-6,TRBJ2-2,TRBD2,CASDGTSGNTGELFF,TGTGCCAGCGACGGGACTAGCGGCAACACCGGGGAGCTGTTTTTT
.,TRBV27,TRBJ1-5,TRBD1,CASSQGAGQPQHF,TGTGCCAGCAGTCAGGGGGCCGGGCAGCCCCAGCATTTT
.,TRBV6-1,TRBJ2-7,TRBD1,CASSEAGQGWGYEQYF,TGTGCCAGCAGTGAAGCGGGACAGGGTTGGGGCTACGAGCAGTACTTC
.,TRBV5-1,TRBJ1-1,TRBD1,CASTGTGFLNTEAFF,TGCGCCAGCACCGGGACAGGGTTCTTAAATACTGAAGCTTTCTTT
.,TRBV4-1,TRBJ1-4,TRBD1,CASSQMKGQGDRATNEKLFF,TGCGCCAGCAGCCAGATGAAGGGACAGGGGGACCGGGCAACTAATGAAAAACTGTTTTTT
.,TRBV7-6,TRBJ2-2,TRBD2,CASSFSSAGGPMTGELFF,TGTGCCAGCAGCTTCTCATCAGCGGGAGGGCCGATGACCGGGGAGCTGTTTTTT
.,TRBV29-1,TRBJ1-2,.,CSVSDSTYGYTF,TGCAGCGTTTCCGACAGTACCTATGGCTACACCTTC
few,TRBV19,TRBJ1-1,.,CASSMYGNTEAFF,TGTGCCAGTAGTATGTACGGGAACACTGAAGCTTTCTTT
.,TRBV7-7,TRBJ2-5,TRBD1,CASSWTGRVQETQYF,TGTGCTAGCAGCTGGACAGGACGGGTACAAGAGACCCAGTACTTC
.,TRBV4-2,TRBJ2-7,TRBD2,CASSGLGSYEQYF,TGTGCCAGCAGCGGACTAGGAAGCTACGAGCAGTACTTC
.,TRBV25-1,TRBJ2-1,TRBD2,CASSAGLAGNYNEQFF,TGTGCCAGCAGTGCCGGACTAGCGGGGAATTACAATGAGCAGTTCTTC
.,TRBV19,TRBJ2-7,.,CASSPGVAYEQYF,TGTGCCAGTAGTCCGGGGGTGGCCTACGAGCAGTACTTC
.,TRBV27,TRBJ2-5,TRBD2,CASSLGAGEETQYF,TGTGCCAGCAGTTTAGGGGCGGGGGAAGAGACCCAGTACTTC
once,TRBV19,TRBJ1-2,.,CASSISLTDLYGYTF,TGTGCCAGTAGTATATCCTTGACAGACCTCTATGGCTACACCTTC
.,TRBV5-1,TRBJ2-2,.,CASSLEGALGGELFF,TGCGCCAGCAGCTTGGAAGGGGCTTTAGGTGGGGAGCTGTTTTTT
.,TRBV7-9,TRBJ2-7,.,CASSLVRGLDEQYF,TGTGCCAGCAGCTTAGTAAGGGGTCTCGACGAGCAGTACTTC
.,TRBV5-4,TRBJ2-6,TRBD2,CASSPGLAQAGANVLTF,TGTGCCAGCAGCCCGGGACTAGCCCAAGCTGGGGCCAACGTCCTGACTTTC
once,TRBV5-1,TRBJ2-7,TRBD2,CASSPLAGGYEQYF,TGCGCCAGCAGCCCGTTAGCGGGAGGCTACGAGCAGTACTTC
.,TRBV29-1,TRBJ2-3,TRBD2,CSVDTSGRAVSTDTQYF,TGCAGCGTTGATACTAGCGGGAGGGCCGTCAGCACAGATACGCAGTATTTT
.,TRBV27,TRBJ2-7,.,CASSRADSSYEQYF,TGTGCCAGCAGTCGAGCCGACAGCTCCTACGAGCAGTACTTC
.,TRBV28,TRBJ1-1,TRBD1,CASSPGGSRNTEAFF,TGTGCCAGCAGTCCAGGGGGCTCACGGAACACTGAAGCTTTCTTT
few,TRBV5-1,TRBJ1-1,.,CASSLDMNTEAFF,TGCGCCAGCAGCTTGGATATGAACACTGAAGCTTTCTTT
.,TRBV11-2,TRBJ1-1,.,CASSLELRGEAFF,TGTGCCAGCAGCTTAGAACTCAGGGGTGAAGCTTTCTTT